This TCR beta chain was obtained from a study of T cells in Graves' hyperthyroidism and ophthalmopathy (dated by TCRdb to the late 2010s). As for the study more broadly: Peripheral blood samples were taken at initial diagnosis, before any treatment was given. To identify TCR V-J signatures that set the groups apart, the researchers used a discovery cohort of 90 to 100 patients, made up of 43 with Graves' ophthalmopathy and 57 with stable Graves' hyperthyroidism. Prospective prediction of ophthalmopathy was tested in an independent validation cohort of 18 to 20 hyperthyroidism patients and 15 to 17 patients who later progressed to ophthalmopathy. The approximately 90 discovery patients were divided at random into training and test sets in a 7:3 ratio. Thyroid tissue and blood T-cell repertoires from several Graves' hyperthyroidism patients were also compared in the study. Once sampling was done, hyperthyroidism patients were given methimazole at a starting dose of 30 mg daily, whereas ophthalmopathy patients were given high-dose intravenous methylprednisolone. TCR Vbeta CDR3 sequencing of some 140 peripheral blood samples (approximately 44 ophthalmopathy, about 74 hyperthyroidism and 17 progressor patients) is reported in the paper.

On the study overall, not on this receptor specifically: Most expanded thyroid clonotypes (frequency above 0.001) were also detected in blood, suggesting blood repertoires may reflect thyroid immune responses. In validation, the model predicted progression to ophthalmopathy with roughly 66% sensitivity and about 72% specificity, a median of about six months before onset. Sample size was not statistically predetermined, and investigators were not blinded to group allocation. A model built on a 13 V-J signature distinguished ophthalmopathy from stable hyperthyroidism, reaching about 89% sensitivity and under 84% specificity in cross-validation and 80%/75% in testing.

The TCR beta CDR3 regions were amplified from RNA transcripts. The first round of RT-PCR for the TCR CDR3 was performed with the HTBI primer set and the Qiagen OneStep RT-PCR kit. A second multiplex PCR round built the libraries, followed by size selection and purification. Sequencing of the libraries was done on an Illumina HiSeq2000 using paired-end 100 bp reads. Per the authors' processing: SOAPnuke was used to process the raw data, removing reads that contained adapters or uncalled bases, had a mean Phred below 15, or lacked an exact match to the constant primer or identifier. High-quality paired reads were merged with COPE v1.2.5, and unique nucleotide sequences were defined as clonotypes. MiTCR v1.1 was used to align clonotypes to the IMGT TRBV, TRBD and TRBJ reference segments. Analysis was restricted to V-J combinations with a frequency above 0.0001, which covered about 99% of repertoires. The TCS score was defined as F50 (clonal expansion) divided by E x V (chaos), with BLOSUM62-based TCRdist calculated between CDR3 peptides within each V-J. Welch's t-statistics and random forest reduced several hundred V-J features to roughly 13, which were used in a naive Bayes classifier (R e1071). TCRdb ran its own pipeline on the public reads, namely fastp trimming at Q25 and MiXCR clone calling, and kept in-frame beta chains. Identical CDR3 protein sequences are pooled into one entry, listed with their most common genes and DNA. TCRdb's processing, not the authors', yielded these V and J calls. The sample records 550,000 to 800,000 distinct CDR3 sequences, 17% of which are singletons. The ten largest make up about 16% of the sample.

As concerns this clonotype: Its antigen is unknown. No base quality information exists; no much larger clone differs at one position.

Stable Graves' hyperthyroidism was defined as no progression to ophthalmopathy during 18 months of follow-up. Hyperthyroidism patients were newly diagnosed, with disease duration under 2 months, and aged 18 to 65 years. Any patient with an uncontrolled infection, another autoimmune disease, pregnancy or lactation was excluded. Diagnoses were based on clinical symptoms, serum thyroxine and TRAb, thyroid ultrasound and orbital computed tomography. PBMCs were isolated from about 9.2 ml of fresh peripheral blood by Ficoll-Paque density gradient centrifugation. Total RNA was extracted using Trizol reagent, and RNA quality was assessed on an Agilent 2100 Bioanalyzer. Sequenced: blood. The receptor's source is a man between 50 and 59 years old with Graves' hyperthyroidism.

The CDR3 protein sequence reads: CASSGFNTEAFF. In nucleotides, the sequence is TGCGCCAGCAGTGGGTTTAACACTGAAGCTTTCTTT. This receptor chain uses TRBV10-1 and TRBJ1-1, with the D gene uncertain. CDR1 and CDR2 were assigned from the germline V gene (reference sequence) as WNHNN and SYGVQD. Trimming at the junction amounts to 4 bases on V and 2 bases on J, and the germline ends lie 5 bases apart. There are 12 amino acids in the CDR3, from cysteine to phenylalanine inclusive. Only the CDR3 DNA stays, 36 bases, in frame from base 1.